This T cell receptor (beta chain) originates from a study of shared clonotypes between healthy human individuals. Study-wide points: The low donor count limited represented genetic and exposure-history diversity.

Of note for this clone: The antigen remains unidentified. This may stem from a read error, because a much larger clone lies one nucleotide away. Other DNA sequences of this sample code for an identical CDR3.

In the study's own analysis: Junction-only immunoSEQ sequences carried no quality scores, so filtering differed. TCRdb's table, derived via immunoSEQ multiplex PCR, lists solely in-frame clones and lacks some. The V and J calls and clone size were taken over from that table, and D and trimming were inferred from the DNA. This sample has 950,000 to 1,100,000 clones, with 70% to 80% found just once. Trimming removed 2 bases from V and 2 bases from J, with 0 bases in between. Germline V gene data show CDR1 as SGHAT and CDR2 as FQDESV (reference sequence). This CDR3 is 12 amino acids long. CD4+ cells yielded CD45RA+ naive and CD45RA-negative memory subsets.

The sample comprised memory CD4+ T cells from PBMCs. Stated subset: CD45RA-negative fraction. The chain carries TRBV11-1 and TRBJ2-2, with D uncertain. The clonotype comes from a man between 18 and 35 years old in good health. Some clones in this sample may be carry-over from other donors' samples. The chain's CDR3 is CASSLNTGELFF. Written as DNA, the CDR3 is TGTGCCAGCAGCTTAAACACCGGGGAGCTGTTTTTT.